The TCR beta chain described here comes from a study of CD8+CD57+ T cells in acquired aplastic anemia. Both TCR beta VDJ combination and CDR3 sequence profiling were carried out. Genomic DNA was the template for this profiling. MiXCR, applied by TCRdb to the reads, yields one record per CDR3 protein. The sample has roughly 160,000 distinct CDR3 sequences, more than 45% seen once; the top ten hold approximately 2.8%. Germline V gene data show CDR1 as SEHNR and CDR2 as FQNEAQ (reference sequence). CDR3 length: 13 residues. Worth noting for this clonotype: At one boundary the junction diverges from the germline segment, which might be a read error.

All patients picked for sequencing had shown, by flow cytometry, an expansion of CD8+CD57+ cells. Sequenced material: sorted CD4+, CD8+, or CD8+CD57+ T cells (not recorded which) from PBMCs. This receptor was identified in a human donor with aplastic anemia. The gene calls are TRBV7-9 and TRBJ1-1; no clear D. In nucleotides, the CDR3 is TGTGCCGGCAGGCTAACAGAGAACACTGAAGCTTTCTTT. Amino acids: CAGRLTENTEAFF.